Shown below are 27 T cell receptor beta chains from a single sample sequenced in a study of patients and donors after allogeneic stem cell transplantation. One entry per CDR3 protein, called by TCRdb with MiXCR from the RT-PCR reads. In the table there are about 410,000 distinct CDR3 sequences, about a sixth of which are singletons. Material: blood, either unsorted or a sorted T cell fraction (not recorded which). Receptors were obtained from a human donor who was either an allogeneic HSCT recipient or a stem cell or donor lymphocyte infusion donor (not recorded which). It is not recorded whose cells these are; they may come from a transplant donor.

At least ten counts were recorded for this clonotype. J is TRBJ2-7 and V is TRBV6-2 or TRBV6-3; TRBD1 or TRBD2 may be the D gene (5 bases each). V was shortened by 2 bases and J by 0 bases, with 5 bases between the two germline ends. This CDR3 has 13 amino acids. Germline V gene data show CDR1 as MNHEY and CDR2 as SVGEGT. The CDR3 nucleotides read TGTGCCAGCAGTTACGGGGGCTCCTACGAGCAGTACTTC. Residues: CASSYGGSYEQYF.

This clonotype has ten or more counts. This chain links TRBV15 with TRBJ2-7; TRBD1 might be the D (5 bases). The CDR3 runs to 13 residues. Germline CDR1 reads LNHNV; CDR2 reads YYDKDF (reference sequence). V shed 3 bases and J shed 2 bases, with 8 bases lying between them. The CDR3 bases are TGTGCCACCAGCAGGCTACAGGCCTACGAGCAGTACTTC. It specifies CATSRLQAYEQYF.

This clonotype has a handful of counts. The CDR3 DNA follows: TGTGCCAGCGGGAGGACTAGCCGGTACGAGCAGTACTTC. It translates to CASGRTSRYEQYF. The rearrangement uses TRBV27 and TRBJ2-7; 8 bases align to TRBD2. Germline V gene data show CDR1 as MNHEY and CDR2 as SMNVEV (reference sequence). The CDR3 consists of 13 residues. Trimming took 8 bases from V and 4 from J; bases not matched to a gene: 7.

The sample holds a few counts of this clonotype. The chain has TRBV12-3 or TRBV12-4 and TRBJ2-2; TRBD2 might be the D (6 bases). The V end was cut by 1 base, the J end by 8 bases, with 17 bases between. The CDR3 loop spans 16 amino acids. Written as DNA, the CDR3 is TGTGCCAGCAGTTTAGGTCCCGGGGGTAGAGTGGGGGAGCTGTTTTTT. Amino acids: CASSLGPGGRVGELFF.

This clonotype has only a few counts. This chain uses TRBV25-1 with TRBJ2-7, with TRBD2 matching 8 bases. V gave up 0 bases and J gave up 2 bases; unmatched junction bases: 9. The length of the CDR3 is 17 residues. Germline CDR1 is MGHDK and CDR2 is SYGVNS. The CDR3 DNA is TGTGCCAGCAGTGAATATAGGAGTAGCGGGGTTGCCTACGAGCAGTACTTC. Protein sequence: CASSEYRSSGVAYEQYF.

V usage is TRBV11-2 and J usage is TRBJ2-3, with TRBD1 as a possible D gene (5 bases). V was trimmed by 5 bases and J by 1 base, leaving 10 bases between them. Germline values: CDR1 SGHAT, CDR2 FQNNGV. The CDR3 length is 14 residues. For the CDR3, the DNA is TGTGCCAGCAGCCCCCCCAGGGGCACAGATACGCAGTATTTT. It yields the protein CASSPPRGTDTQYF.

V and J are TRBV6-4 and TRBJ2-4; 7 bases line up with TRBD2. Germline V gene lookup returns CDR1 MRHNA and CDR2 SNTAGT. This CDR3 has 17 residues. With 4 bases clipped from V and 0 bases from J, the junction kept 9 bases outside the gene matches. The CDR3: CASSAPLLAGAKNIQYF. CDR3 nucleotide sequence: TGTGCCAGCAGTGCGCCCTTATTAGCGGGAGCCAAAAACATTCAGTACTTC.

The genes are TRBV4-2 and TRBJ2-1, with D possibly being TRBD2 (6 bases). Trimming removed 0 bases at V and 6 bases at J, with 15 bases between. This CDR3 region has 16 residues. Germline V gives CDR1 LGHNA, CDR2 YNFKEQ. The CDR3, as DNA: TGTGCCAGCAGCCAAGAGGGGACGGGAGTCACCAATGAGCAGTTCTTC. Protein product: CASSQEGTGVTNEQFF.

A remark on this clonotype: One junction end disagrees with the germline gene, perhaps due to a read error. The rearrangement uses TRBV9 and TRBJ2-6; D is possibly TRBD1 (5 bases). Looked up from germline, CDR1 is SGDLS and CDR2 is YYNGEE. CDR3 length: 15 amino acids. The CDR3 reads CASSVVTSGANALTF. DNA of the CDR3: TGTGCCAGCAGCGTTGTTACGTCTGGGGCCAACGCCCTGACTTTC.

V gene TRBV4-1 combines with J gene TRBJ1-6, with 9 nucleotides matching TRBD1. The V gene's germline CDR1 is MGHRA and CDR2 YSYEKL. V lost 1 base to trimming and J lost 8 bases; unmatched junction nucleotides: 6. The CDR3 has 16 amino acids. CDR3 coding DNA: TGCGCCAGCAGCCAAGCCGGACAGGGGAGGGATTCACCCCTCCACTTT. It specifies CASSQAGQGRDSPLHF.

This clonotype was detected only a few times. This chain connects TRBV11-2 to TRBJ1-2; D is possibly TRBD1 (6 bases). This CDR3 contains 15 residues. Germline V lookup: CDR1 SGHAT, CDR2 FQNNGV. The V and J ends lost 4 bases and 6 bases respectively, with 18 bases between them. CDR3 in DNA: TGTGCCAGCAGCTCGCTAGGGGGGGCGATGAATGGCTACACCTTC. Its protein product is CASSSLGGAMNGYTF.

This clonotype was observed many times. The DNA of the CDR3 is TGTGCCAGCAGCGTGACTAGCGAAGAGACCCAGTACTTC. It yields the protein CASSVTSEETQYF. This sequence joins TRBV7-3 and TRBJ2-5, with TRBD2 matching over 8 bases. CDR3 size: 13 residues. The V segment lost 5 bases and the J segment 3 bases; nucleotides outside the gene matches: 2. The V gene's germline CDR1 is SGHTA and CDR2 FQGTGA.

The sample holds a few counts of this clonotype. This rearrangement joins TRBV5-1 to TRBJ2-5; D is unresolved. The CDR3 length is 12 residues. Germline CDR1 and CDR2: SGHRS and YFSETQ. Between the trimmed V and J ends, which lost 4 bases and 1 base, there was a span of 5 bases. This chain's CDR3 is CASSPSQETQYF. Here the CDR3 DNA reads TGCGCCAGCAGCCCCAGCCAAGAGACCCAGTACTTC.

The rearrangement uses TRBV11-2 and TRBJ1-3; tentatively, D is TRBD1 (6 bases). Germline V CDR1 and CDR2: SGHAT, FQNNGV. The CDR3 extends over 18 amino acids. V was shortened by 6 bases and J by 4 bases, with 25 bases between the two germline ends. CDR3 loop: CASSPLTVGTPLGNTIYF. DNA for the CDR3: TGTGCCAGCAGTCCACTCACCGTGGGGACACCTCTGGGAAACACCATATATTTT.

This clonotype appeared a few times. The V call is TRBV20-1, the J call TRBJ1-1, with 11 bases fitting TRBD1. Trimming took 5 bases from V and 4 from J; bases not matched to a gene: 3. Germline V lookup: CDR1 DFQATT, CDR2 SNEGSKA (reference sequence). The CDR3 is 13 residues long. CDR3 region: CSAGGTGGTEAFF. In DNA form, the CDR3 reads TGCAGTGCTGGAGGGACAGGGGGCACTGAAGCTTTCTTT.

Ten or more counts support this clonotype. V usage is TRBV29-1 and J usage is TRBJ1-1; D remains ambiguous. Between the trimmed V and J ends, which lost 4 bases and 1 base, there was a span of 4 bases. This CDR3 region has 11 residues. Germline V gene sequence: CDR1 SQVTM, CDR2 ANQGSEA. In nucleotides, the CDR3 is TGCAGCGTTGGGAAGAACACTGAAGCTTTCTTT. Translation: CSVGKNTEAFF.

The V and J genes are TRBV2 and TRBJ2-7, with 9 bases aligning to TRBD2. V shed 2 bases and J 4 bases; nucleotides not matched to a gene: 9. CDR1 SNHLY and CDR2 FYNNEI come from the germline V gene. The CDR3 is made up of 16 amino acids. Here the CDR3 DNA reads TGTGCCAGCAGTGAATCGGTAGCGGGGGCCTCATACGAGCAGTACTTC. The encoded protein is CASSESVAGASYEQYF. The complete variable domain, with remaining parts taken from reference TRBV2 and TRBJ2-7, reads EPEVTQTPSHQVTQMGQEVILRCVPISNHLYFYWYRQILGQKVEFLVSFYNNEISEKSEIFDDQFSVERPDGSNFTLKIRSTKLEDSAMYFCASSESVAGASYEQYFGPGTRLTVT.

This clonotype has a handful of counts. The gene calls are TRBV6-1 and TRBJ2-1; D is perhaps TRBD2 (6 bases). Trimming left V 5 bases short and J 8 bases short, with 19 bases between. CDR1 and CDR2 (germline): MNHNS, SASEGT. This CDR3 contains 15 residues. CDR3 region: CASSNTGLGRDEQFF. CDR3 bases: TGTGCCAGCAGTAACACGGGACTTGGAAGGGATGAGCAGTTCTTC.

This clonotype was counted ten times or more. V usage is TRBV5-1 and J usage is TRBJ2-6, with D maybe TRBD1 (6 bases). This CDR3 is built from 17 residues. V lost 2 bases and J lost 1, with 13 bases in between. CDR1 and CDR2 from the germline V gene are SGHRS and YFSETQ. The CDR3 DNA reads TGCGCCAGCAGCTTTTTAGGGGGAGCTTCTGGGGCCAACGTCCTGACTTTC. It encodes CASSFLGGASGANVLTF.

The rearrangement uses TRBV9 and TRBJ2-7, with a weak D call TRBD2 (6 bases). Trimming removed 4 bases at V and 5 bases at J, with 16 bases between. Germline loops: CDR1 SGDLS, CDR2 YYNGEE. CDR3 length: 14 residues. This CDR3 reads CASSSPVGSHEQYF. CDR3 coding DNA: TGTGCCAGCAGCTCCCCGGTCGGGAGCCACGAGCAGTACTTC.

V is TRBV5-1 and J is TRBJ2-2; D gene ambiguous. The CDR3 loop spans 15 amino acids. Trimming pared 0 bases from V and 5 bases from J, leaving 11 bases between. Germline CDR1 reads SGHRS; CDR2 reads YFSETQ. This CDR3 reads CASSLASVITGELFF. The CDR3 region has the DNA TGCGCCAGCAGCTTGGCATCGGTAATAACCGGGGAGCTGTTTTTT.

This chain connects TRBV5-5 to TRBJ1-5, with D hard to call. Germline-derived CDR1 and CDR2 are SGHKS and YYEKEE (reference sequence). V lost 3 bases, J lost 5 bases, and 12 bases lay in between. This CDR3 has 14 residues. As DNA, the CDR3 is TGTGCCAGCAGCTATGGGCGGGGAGATCAGCCCCAGCATTTT. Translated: CASSYGRGDQPQHF. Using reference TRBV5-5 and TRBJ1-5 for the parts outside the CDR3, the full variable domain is DAGVTQSPTHLIKTRGQQVTLRCSPISGHKSVSWYQQVLGQGPQFIFQYYEKEERGRGNFPDRFSARQFPNYSSELNVNALLLGDSALYLCASSYGRGDQPQHFGDGTRLSIL.

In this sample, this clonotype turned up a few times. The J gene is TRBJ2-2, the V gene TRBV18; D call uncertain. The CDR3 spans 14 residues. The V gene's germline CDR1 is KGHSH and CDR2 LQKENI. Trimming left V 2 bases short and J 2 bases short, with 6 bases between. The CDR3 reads CASSPFDNTGELFF. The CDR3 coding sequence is TGTGCCAGCTCACCATTCGACAACACCGGGGAGCTGTTTTTT.

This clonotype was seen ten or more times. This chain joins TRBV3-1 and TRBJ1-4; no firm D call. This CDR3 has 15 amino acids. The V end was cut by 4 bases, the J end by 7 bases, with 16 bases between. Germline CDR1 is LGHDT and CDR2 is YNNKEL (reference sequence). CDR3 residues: CASSPGPKRSEKLFF. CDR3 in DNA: TGTGCCAGCAGCCCTGGGCCAAAGAGGAGTGAAAAACTGTTTTTT.

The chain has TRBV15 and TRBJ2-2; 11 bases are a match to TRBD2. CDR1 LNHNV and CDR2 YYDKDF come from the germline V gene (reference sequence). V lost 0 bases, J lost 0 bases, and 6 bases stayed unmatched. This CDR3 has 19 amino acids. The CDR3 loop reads CATSRDPPTSGTNTGELFF. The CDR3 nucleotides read TGTGCCACCAGCAGAGACCCACCGACTAGCGGGACGAACACCGGGGAGCTGTTTTTT.

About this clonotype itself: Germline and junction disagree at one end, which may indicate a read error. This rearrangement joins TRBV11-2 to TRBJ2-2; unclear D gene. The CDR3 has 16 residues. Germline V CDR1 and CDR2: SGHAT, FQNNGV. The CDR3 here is CASSLVRLANSGELFF. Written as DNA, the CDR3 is TGTGCCAGCAGCTTAGTCAGACTGGCGAACTCCGGGGAGCTGTTTTTT.

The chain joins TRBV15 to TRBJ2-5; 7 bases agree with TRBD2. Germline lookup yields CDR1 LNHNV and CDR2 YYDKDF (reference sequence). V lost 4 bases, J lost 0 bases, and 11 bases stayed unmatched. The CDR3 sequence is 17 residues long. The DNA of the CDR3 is TGTGCCACCAGCACCAGCGGGACGTCGAAGTACCAAGAGACCCAGTACTTC. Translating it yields CATSTSGTSKYQETQYF.